The rows below give T cell receptor beta chains drawn from one sample of a study of Japanese encephalitis immunity and Zika vaccine responses. TCRdb re-called the 5' RACE reads through MiXCR, storing one row per CDR3 protein. The data hold 450 to 650 distinct CDR3 sequences, with more than 1.5% observed a single time. Here the sequenced sample was antigen-activated CD4+ T cells from blood, cultured, taken during a Zika inactivated vaccine study. Receptors originate from an adult woman who received an inactivated Zika virus vaccine. Both conserved end residues are part of each CDR3. D genes are given only for firm matches. The size entry is marked missing in some rows and otherwise reads once, few, many or a size class.

TRBD1,large,TRBV18,TRBJ2-5,TGTGCCAGCTCACCACTAGAAGGTTTGATACAGGGGAAAGAGACCCAGTACTTC,CASSPLEGLIQGKETQYF
-,large,TRBV10-3,TRBJ2-3,TGTGCCATCAGTGAGGGTGGAAGCACAGATACGCAGTATTTT,CAISEGGSTDTQYF
-,medium-sized,TRBV9,TRBJ1-4,TGTGCCAGCAGCGTACGGGAGCCTCATGAAAAACTGTTTTTT,CASSVREPHEKLFF
-,large,TRBV7-2,TRBJ1-1,TGTGCCAGCAGCCGTGTTACGCGGGCCCTCACTGAAGCTTTCTTT,CASSRVTRALTEAFF
-,medium-sized,TRBV7-2,TRBJ2-7,TGTGCCAGCAGCCTACGCGGGCCAGACGCGCGATACGAGCAGTACTTC,CASSLRGPDARYEQYF
-,medium-sized,TRBV5-4,TRBJ2-3,TGTGCCAGCAGCCCGAGGATCGGGACCGCAGCCCCAGATACGCAGTATTTT,CASSPRIGTAAPDTQYF
TRBD2,once,TRBV28,TRBJ2-6,TGTGCCAGCAGTCACGGGACTAGCGGGGGGGCCAACGTCCTGACTTTC,CASSHGTSGGANVLTF
-,large,TRBV28,TRBJ2-7,TGTGCCAGCAGCTACTCGTGGGGCAGGACCTACGAGCAGTACTTC,CASSYSWGRTYEQYF
TRBD1,medium-sized,TRBV2,TRBJ1-2,TGTGCCAGCAGCGAGGGGACAGGGGGCGTTGGCTACACCTTC,CASSEGTGGVGYTF
TRBD2,medium-sized,TRBV12-3/TRBV12-4,TRBJ2-1,TGTGCCAGCAGTTTGGCTAGCGGGGTAACCTACAATGAGCAGTTCTTC,CASSLASGVTYNEQFF
TRBD1,large,TRBV7-2,TRBJ1-2,TGTGCCAGCAGCCCACAGGGGACCTATGGCTACACCTTC,CASSPQGTYGYTF
-,large,TRBV28,TRBJ1-5,TGTGCCAGCAGTTCCGGGGGAATCAGCAATCAGCCCCAGCATTTT,CASSSGGISNQPQHF
TRBD1,medium-sized,TRBV9,TRBJ2-4,TGTGCCAGCAGTTCGGGACAGGGAAAAAACATTCAGTACTTC,CASSSGQGKNIQYF
-,large,TRBV28,TRBJ2-7,TGTGCCAGCATGATGGGGGCTTCTCCCGAGCAGTACTTC,CASMMGASPEQYF
TRBD2,hyperexpanded,TRBV4-2,TRBJ2-5,TGTGCCAGCAGCCAAGCAGCGGGGGAGCAACAAGAGACCCAGTACTTC,CASSQAAGEQQETQYF
TRBD1,-,TRBV30,TRBJ2-7,TGTGCCTGCTTCCGGGACAGTTCCTACGAGCAGTACTTC,CACFRDSSYEQYF
-,many,TRBV19,TRBJ1-1,TGTGCCAGTAGTATAGTTGGCAGGGAGACTGAAGCTTTCTTT,CASSIVGRETEAFF
-,large,TRBV7-2,TRBJ1-6,TGTGCCAGCAGCTTAGCGGCAGGGGACTCACCCCTCCACTTT,CASSLAAGDSPLHF
TRBD2,large,TRBV6-5,TRBJ2-1,TGTGCCAGCAGTCCCCTAACGGGGGGGCTTCGGGAGCAGTTCTTC,CASSPLTGGLREQFF
-,hyperexpanded,TRBV3-1,TRBJ1-1,TGTGCCAGCACTCTTTCTTTCGAAGGTGAAGCTTTCTTT,CASTLSFEGEAFF
TRBD1,large,TRBV20-1,TRBJ1-1,TGCAGTGCTAACTCCCCGGGACAGGGGAGAATTATGAACACTGAAGCTTTCTTT,CSANSPGQGRIMNTEAFF
-,large,TRBV4-3,TRBJ1-2,TGCGCCAGCAGCCAAGTTCCGGAAAACTATGGCTACACCTTC,CASSQVPENYGYTF
-,large,TRBV12-3/TRBV12-4,TRBJ1-1,TGTGCCAGCAGTCCGAGGGGTCGAGAGGAGAGTGAAGCTTTCTTT,CASSPRGREESEAFF
-,large,TRBV6-2/TRBV6-3,TRBJ2-7,TGTGCCAGCAGTTACGGCAGCCCAAGCATCTACGAGCAGTACTTC,CASSYGSPSIYEQYF
TRBD2,medium-sized,TRBV10-3,TRBJ2-2,TGTGCCATCTCAGAGGCAAGCGGGGGGGTAAACACCGGGGAGCTGTTTTTT,CAISEASGGVNTGELFF
TRBD1,many,TRBV7-9,TRBJ2-2,TGTGCCAGCAGCCGCAGGGGGACCGGGGAGCTGTTTTTT,CASSRRGTGELFF
-,medium-sized,TRBV6-2/TRBV6-3,TRBJ1-2,TGTGCCAGCAGTTCTGGGACTCTTGGCTACACCTTC,CASSSGTLGYTF
-,large,TRBV28,TRBJ2-3,TGTGCCAGCTGGGGCCCTCCAGATACGCAGTATTTT,CASWGPPDTQYF
TRBD1,few,TRBV30,TRBJ1-6,TGTGCCTGGAGTGCCCGGGGACAGGCCACCCTCCACTTT,CAWSARGQATLHF
-,medium-sized,TRBV2,TRBJ2-2,TGTGCCAGCAGTGGGGGGGACTTCCTGAGCGGGGAGCTGTTTTTT,CASSGGDFLSGELFF
-,large,TRBV2,TRBJ2-1,TGTGCCAGCAGTGGTGGGGCAGGTTTGTACAATGAGCAGTTCTTC,CASSGGAGLYNEQFF
TRBD1,large,TRBV18,TRBJ1-1,TGTGCCAGCTCACAGGGACAGGGGGAAGCTTTCTTT,CASSQGQGEAFF
TRBD2,few,TRBV7-8,TRBJ2-2,TGTGCCAGCAGCTCCAGGACTAGCGGGGGGGGGACCGGGGAGCTGTTTTTT,CASSSRTSGGGTGELFF
TRBD1,large,TRBV6-5,TRBJ2-7,TGTGCCAGCAGGACAGGGAAGCTCGGACGATACGAGCAGTACTTC,CASRTGKLGRYEQYF
-,-,TRBV28,TRBJ1-5,TGTGCCAGCAGTTCCCCAAGAGTGAAGGACCAGCCCCAGCATTTT,CASSSPRVKDQPQHF
-,medium-sized,TRBV6-4,TRBJ1-4,-,CASSDGRGSQLMKNCFF
-,medium-sized,TRBV2,TRBJ1-6,TGTGCCAGCATCTCCTGGGGGGGGTTAACACCCCTCCACTTT,CASISWGGLTPLHF
-,large,TRBV11-3,TRBJ1-5,TGTGCCAGCAGCCCTAACTCCGGGACGTTCAATCAGCCCCAGCATTTT,CASSPNSGTFNQPQHF
TRBD2,large,TRBV5-1,TRBJ2-1,TGCGCCAGCAGCTTTAGCGGGGGGACCTACAATGAGCAGTTCTTC,CASSFSGGTYNEQFF
-,large,TRBV7-9,TRBJ1-4,TGTGCCAGCAGCCGACGAATTCTCGAGGGGAATGAAAAACTGTTTTTT,CASSRRILEGNEKLFF
-,hyperexpanded,TRBV4-1,TRBJ2-3,TGCGCCAGCAGCCAAGATAAGGGGTTGGCAGATACGCAGTATTTT,CASSQDKGLADTQYF
-,medium-sized,TRBV18,TRBJ2-3,TGTGCCAGCTCACCACCGAACAGGGTGGGCACAGATACGCAGTATTTT,CASSPPNRVGTDTQYF
TRBD2,medium-sized,TRBV7-9,TRBJ2-3,TGTGCCAGCAGCTGGACGGGGGGTTTCGGAGATACGCAGTATTTT,CASSWTGGFGDTQYF
TRBD1,medium-sized,TRBV19,TRBJ1-2,TGTGCCAGTGGAATACAGGGGGCGTTGAATGGCTACACCTTC,CASGIQGALNGYTF
-,few,TRBV5-1,TRBJ2-5,TGCGCCAGCAGCTTGAGTGGGATGGGGACTCAGGAAGAGACCCAGTACTTC,CASSLSGMGTQEETQYF
-,medium-sized,TRBV4-3,TRBJ2-2,TGCGCCAGCAGCCGACTGGGCACCGGGGAGCTGTTTTTT,CASSRLGTGELFF
TRBD1,large,TRBV19,TRBJ1-5,TGTGCCACTCGGACAGGGGGAATGTTCGGCAATCAGCCCCAGCATTTT,CATRTGGMFGNQPQHF
-,large,TRBV5-1,TRBJ2-1,TGCGCCAGCAGCTTACAACCTGAATCCTACAATGAGCAGTTCTTC,CASSLQPESYNEQFF
-,large,TRBV7-2,TRBJ1-5,TGTGCCAGCAGTACCGGACGAAGCAATCAGCCCCAGCATTTT,CASSTGRSNQPQHF
-,medium-sized,TRBV15,TRBJ1-5,TGTGCCACCGCGGCCGGGGGGCCATATAGCAATCAGCCCCAGCATTTT,CATAAGGPYSNQPQHF
-,medium-sized,TRBV6-1,TRBJ2-7,TGTGCCAGCAGCCGAGAAAGGGGAAAAAACTACGAGCAGTACTTC,CASSRERGKNYEQYF
-,medium-sized,TRBV5-1,TRBJ1-3,TGCGCCAGCAGCAACACAAACACCATATATTTT,CASSNTNTIYF
-,large,TRBV27,TRBJ2-7,TGTGCCAGCAGTTTCACCGGGACGGGAGCCTACGAGCAGTACTTC,CASSFTGTGAYEQYF
-,large,TRBV4-1,TRBJ2-3,TGCGCCAGCAGCCAAGCGGGGACTAGCACAGATACGCAGTATTTT,CASSQAGTSTDTQYF
-,medium-sized,TRBV12-3/TRBV12-4,TRBJ1-2,TGTGCCAGCAGTTTATCTAGGGGGACCGTATATGGCTACACCTTC,CASSLSRGTVYGYTF
-,medium-sized,TRBV10-3,TRBJ1-4,TGTGCCATCAGTGACTCTGGCACTCGAAGAAATGAAAAACTGTTTTTT,CAISDSGTRRNEKLFF
-,large,TRBV6-5,TRBJ2-3,TGTGCCAGCAATCCGGGACGCCCAGGAATTACGCAGTATTTT,CASNPGRPGITQYF